This TCR beta chain was captured in a study of OX40 agonist ivuxolimab in advanced cancers. Turning to the study itself: A partial response was reached by three patients: one with hepatocellular carcinoma and two with cutaneous melanoma. Overall study findings and caveats: Circulating CD4+ and CD8+ T cells showed clonal expansion by week 6 at 0.1 to 3.0 mg/kg. Among some nonresponders, normalized T-cell clonal expansion was also low.

About this clone itself: Its target is not known.

Produced via immunoSEQ multiplex PCR; TCRdb's table is partial and in-frame only. The table includes some 100,000 clones, about nine tenths detected once. V was clipped by 0 bases and J by 3 bases; unmatched bases: 10. Germline CDR1 reads MDHEN; CDR2 reads SYDVKM. This CDR3 is built from 18 residues. Individuals having autoimmune disease history or systemic immunosuppression were not enrolled. The starting material was CD4+ or CD8+ T cells sorted from blood, obtained in a trial of the OX40 agonist ivuxolimab. The chain links TRBV28 to TRBJ1-4; 7 bases match TRBD1. This TCR came from an adult with an advanced solid tumor such as melanoma, head and neck, liver or kidney cancer. The CDR3 coding sequence is TGTGCCAGCAGTTTATGGGGAGCAGGGGGAAAATCTAATGAAAAACTGTTTTTT. Amino acid sequence: CASSLWGAGGKSNEKLFF.